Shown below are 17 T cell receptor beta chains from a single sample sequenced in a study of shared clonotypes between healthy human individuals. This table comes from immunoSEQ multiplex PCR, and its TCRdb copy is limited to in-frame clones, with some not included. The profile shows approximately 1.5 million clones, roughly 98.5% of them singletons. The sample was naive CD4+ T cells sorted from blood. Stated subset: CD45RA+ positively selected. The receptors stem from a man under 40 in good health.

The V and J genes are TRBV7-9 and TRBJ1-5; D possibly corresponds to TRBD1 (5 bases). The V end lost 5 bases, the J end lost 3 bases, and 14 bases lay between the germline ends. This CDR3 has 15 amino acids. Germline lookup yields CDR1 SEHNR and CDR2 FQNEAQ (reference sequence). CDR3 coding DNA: TGTGCCAGCAGCCCGCAGGGTACTCTCAATCAGCCCCAGCATTTT. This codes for CASSPQGTLNQPQHF.

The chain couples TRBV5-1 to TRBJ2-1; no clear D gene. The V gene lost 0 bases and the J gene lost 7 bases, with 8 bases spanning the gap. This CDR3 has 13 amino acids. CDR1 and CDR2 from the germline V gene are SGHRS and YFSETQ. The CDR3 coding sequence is TGCGCCAGCAGCTTGGACCTTCTAAATGAGCAGTTCTTC. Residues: CASSLDLLNEQFF.

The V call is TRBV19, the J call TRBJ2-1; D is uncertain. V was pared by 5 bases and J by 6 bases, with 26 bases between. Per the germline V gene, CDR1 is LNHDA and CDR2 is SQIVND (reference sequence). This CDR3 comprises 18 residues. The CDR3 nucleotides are TGTGCCAGTAGTGTCGAACGTTTTCCGGGCATAGGTTCCAATGAGCAGTTCTTC. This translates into CASSVERFPGIGSNEQFF.

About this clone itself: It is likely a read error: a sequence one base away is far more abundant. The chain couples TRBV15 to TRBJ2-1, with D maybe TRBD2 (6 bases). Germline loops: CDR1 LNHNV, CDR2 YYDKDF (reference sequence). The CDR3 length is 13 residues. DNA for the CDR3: TGTGCCGCCAGCAGAGTTTCGGGAGAAGAGCAGTTCTTC. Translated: CAASRVSGEEQFF.

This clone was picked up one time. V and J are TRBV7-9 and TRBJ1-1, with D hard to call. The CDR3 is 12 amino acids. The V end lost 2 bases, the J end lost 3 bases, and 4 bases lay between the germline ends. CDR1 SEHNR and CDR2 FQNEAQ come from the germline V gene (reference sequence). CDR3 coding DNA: TGTGCCAGCAGCTTATTTGACACTGAAGCTTTCTTT. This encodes CASSLFDTEAFF.

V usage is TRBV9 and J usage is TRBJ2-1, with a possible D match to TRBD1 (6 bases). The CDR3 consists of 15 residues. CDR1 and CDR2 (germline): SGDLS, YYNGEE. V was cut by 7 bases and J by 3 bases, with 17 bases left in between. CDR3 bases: TGTGCCAGCTCGTCACAGGGTCACCACTACAATGAGCAGTTCTTC. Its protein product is CASSSQGHHYNEQFF. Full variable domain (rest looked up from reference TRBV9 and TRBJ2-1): DSGVTQTPKHLITATGQRVTLRCSPRSGDLSVYWYQQSLDQGLQFLIQYYNGEERAKGNILERFSAQQFPDLHSELNLSSLELGDSALYFCASSSQGHHYNEQFFGPGTRLTVL.

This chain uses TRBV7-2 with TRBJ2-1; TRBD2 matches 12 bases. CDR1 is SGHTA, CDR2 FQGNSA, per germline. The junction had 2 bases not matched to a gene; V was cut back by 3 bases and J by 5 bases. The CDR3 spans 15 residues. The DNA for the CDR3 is TGTGCCAGCAGCTTCCGACTAGCGGGGGACAATGAGCAGTTCTTC. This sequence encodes CASSFRLAGDNEQFF.

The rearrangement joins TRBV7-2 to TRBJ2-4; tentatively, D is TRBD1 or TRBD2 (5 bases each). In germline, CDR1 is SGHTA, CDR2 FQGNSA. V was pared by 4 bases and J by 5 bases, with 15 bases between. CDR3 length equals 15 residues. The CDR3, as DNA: TGTGCCAGCAGCTCCCGACGCGAGGGACAAAACATTCAGTACTTC. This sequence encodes CASSSRREGQNIQYF.

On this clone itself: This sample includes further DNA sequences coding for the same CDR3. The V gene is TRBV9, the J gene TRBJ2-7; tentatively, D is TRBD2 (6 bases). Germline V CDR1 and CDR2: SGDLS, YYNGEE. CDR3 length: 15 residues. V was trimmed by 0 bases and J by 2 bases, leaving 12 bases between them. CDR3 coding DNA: TGTGCCAGCAGCGTAGGTGCGGGACGTACCTACGAGCAGTACTTC. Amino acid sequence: CASSVGAGRTYEQYF. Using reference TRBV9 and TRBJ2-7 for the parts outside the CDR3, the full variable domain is DSGVTQTPKHLITATGQRVTLRCSPRSGDLSVYWYQQSLDQGLQFLIQYYNGEERAKGNILERFSAQQFPDLHSELNLSSLELGDSALYFCASSVGAGRTYEQYFGPGTRLTVT.

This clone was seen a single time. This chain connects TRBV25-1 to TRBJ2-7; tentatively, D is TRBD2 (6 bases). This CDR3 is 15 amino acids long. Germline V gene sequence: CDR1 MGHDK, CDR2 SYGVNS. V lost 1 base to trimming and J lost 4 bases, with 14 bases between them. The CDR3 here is CASSESGGRRYEQYF. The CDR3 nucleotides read TGTGCCAGCAGTGAATCCGGAGGGAGACGGTACGAGCAGTACTTC.

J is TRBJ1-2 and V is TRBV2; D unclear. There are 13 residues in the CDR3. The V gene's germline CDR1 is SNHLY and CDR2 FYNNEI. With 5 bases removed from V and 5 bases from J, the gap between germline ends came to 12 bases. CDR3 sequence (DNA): TGTGCCAGCAGTCGGGAGAGTTTGTATGGCTACACCTTC. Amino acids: CASSRESLYGYTF.

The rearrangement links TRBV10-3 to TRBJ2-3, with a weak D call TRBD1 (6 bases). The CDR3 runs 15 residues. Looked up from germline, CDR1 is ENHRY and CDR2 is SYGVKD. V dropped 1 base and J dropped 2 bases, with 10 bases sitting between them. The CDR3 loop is CAISEFQGLTDTQYF. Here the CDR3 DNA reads TGTGCCATCAGTGAGTTCCAGGGGCTCACAGATACGCAGTATTTT.

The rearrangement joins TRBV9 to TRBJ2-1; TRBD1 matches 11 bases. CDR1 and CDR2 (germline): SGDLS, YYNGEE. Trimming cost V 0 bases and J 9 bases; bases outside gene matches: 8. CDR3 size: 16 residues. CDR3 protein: CASSVEPGQGAIEQFF. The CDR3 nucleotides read TGTGCCAGCAGCGTAGAGCCAGGACAGGGGGCTATTGAGCAGTTCTTC.

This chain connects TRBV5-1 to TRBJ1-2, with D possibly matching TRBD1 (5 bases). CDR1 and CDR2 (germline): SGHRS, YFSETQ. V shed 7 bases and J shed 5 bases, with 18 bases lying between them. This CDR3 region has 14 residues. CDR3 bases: TGCGCCAGCTGGCCCGGGACGGGGGATTATGGCTACACCTTC. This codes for CASWPGTGDYGYTF.

CDR3 amino acids: CASTVWQAEGGYTF. In DNA form, the CDR3 reads TGTGCCAGCACTGTATGGCAGGCCGAGGGTGGCTACACCTTC. V gene TRBV5-4 combines with J gene TRBJ1-2; D ambiguous. CDR3 length: 14 amino acids. CDR1 and CDR2 (germline): SGHNT, YYREEE (reference sequence). The V end lost 6 bases, the J end lost 7 bases, and 19 bases lay between the germline ends.

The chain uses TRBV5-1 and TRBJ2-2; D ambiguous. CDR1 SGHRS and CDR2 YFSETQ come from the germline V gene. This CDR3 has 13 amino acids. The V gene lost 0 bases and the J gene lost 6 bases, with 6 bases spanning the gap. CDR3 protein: CASSLAEAGELFF. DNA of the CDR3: TGCGCCAGCAGCTTGGCGGAAGCCGGGGAGCTGTTTTTT.

The CDR3 loop is CASSQDPSTQYF. In DNA form, the CDR3 reads TGTGCCAGCAGCCAGGATCCCTCCACGCAGTACTTC. V and J are TRBV7-9 and TRBJ2-7; no firm D call. CDR3 length equals 12 residues. Trimming removed 5 bases at V and 9 bases at J, with 14 bases between. The germline CDR1 and CDR2 sequences are SEHNR and FQNEAQ (reference sequence).